The rows below give T cell receptor beta chains drawn from one sample of a study of response to subunit inactivated influenza vaccine. Each CDR3 protein gets one entry after TCRdb re-called the RT-PCR reads with MiXCR. The table includes around 570,000 distinct CDR3 sequences, 7.6% detected once. The sample was PBMCs from blood, taken less than 30 months after vaccination. The receptors derive from a man between 50 and 75 years old who received an inactivated influenza vaccine. CDR3s include the opening cysteine and the closing phenylalanine or tryptophan. The D gene is left open where the match is weak. Clone sizes are given selectively: once, few, many, or a class where the clone is expanded.

D gene	V gene	clone size	J gene	CDR3 DNA	CDR3 protein
.	TRBV7-2	.	TRBJ2-3	TGTGCCAGCAGCCCAGCCGGGGGCGGGTTGAGGACAGATACGCAGTATTTT	CASSPAGGGLRTDTQYF
.	TRBV28	many	TRBJ1-4	TGTGCCAGCAGTTTAGGAGGGCTCAATGAAAAACTGTTTTTT	CASSLGGLNEKLFF
.	TRBV15	many	TRBJ1-2	TGTGCCATCAGCCCAGGGTCGTCCAACTATGGCTACACCTTC	CAISPGSSNYGYTF
TRBD1	TRBV10-3	many	TRBJ2-3	TGTGCCATCAGTGAGGCCACAGGGGTCTCTGGCACAGATACGCAGTATTTT	CAISEATGVSGTDTQYF
.	TRBV6-2/TRBV6-3	.	TRBJ2-7	TGTGCCAGCAGTTACTCACCCGGACAGCACTACGAGCAGTACTTC	CASSYSPGQHYEQYF
.	TRBV29-1	.	TRBJ2-3	TGCAGCGTCTTTGGACGGTACACAGATACGCAGTATTTT	CSVFGRYTDTQYF
.	TRBV6-1	many	TRBJ1-2	TGTGCCAGCAGTCGGACAGCTAACTATGGCTACACCTTC	CASSRTANYGYTF
TRBD2	TRBV13	few	TRBJ2-1	TGTGCCAGCAGCCCCTACGAACTAGCGGGAGTCTACGGCAATGAGCAGTTCTTC	CASSPYELAGVYGNEQFF
TRBD2	TRBV7-2	.	TRBJ2-1	TGTGCCAGCAGCTCGGGACTAGCGGGGTCCCATGAGCAGTTCTTC	CASSSGLAGSHEQFF
.	TRBV2	few	TRBJ1-2	TGTGCCAGCAGCTACAGGGTTTCGGACTATGGCTACACCTTC	CASSYRVSDYGYTF
TRBD2	TRBV6-1	few	TRBJ2-2	TGTGCCAGCAGCCCGCGGGGGGCGGGCACCGGGGAGCTGTTTTTT	CASSPRGAGTGELFF
TRBD1	TRBV10-3	many	TRBJ2-3	TGTGCCATCAGCTGGGGGACAGCAACAGATACGCAGTATTTT	CAISWGTATDTQYF
.	TRBV20-1	few	TRBJ2-3	TGCAGTGCTAGAGGCGGGCGGCGGGGTGAAGCCTACACAGATACGCAGTATTTT	CSARGGRRGEAYTDTQYF
TRBD2	TRBV10-3	many	TRBJ2-1	TGTGCCATCAGTAAACCGACTAGCTCCCAGTTCTTC	CAISKPTSSQFF
.	TRBV3-1	few	TRBJ1-1	TGTGCCAGCAGCCCCCTCGCGGTTGAGACGGGGGAAGCTTTCTTT	CASSPLAVETGEAFF
.	TRBV5-1	many	TRBJ1-4	TGCGCCAGCAGCTTCACCCCCTGGGACGATGAAAAACTGTTTTTT	CASSFTPWDDEKLFF
.	TRBV15	.	TRBJ1-1	TGTGCCACCAGCAGAGAGGAGTCGGTCCGTGACACTGAAGCTTTCTTT	CATSREESVRDTEAFF
.	TRBV20-1	.	TRBJ1-2	TGCAGTGCTACTCGTCTTAACTATGGCTACACCTTC	CSATRLNYGYTF
.	TRBV20-1	.	TRBJ2-5	TGCAGTGCTAGTTGGAGGGGGCTGAGTGAGACCCAGTACTTC	CSASWRGLSETQYF
.	TRBV20-1	many	TRBJ1-2	TGCAGTGCTAGAGATCAAGTCTCCTATGGCTACACCTTC	CSARDQVSYGYTF
.	TRBV9	few	TRBJ2-1	TGTGCCAGCAACAGTGGGGGGTCGTTATACAATGAGCAGTTCTTC	CASNSGGSLYNEQFF
.	TRBV29-1	.	TRBJ2-7	TGCAGCGTTGCAGTGACCGCGTCCTACGAGCAGTACTTC	CSVAVTASYEQYF
TRBD1	TRBV6-1	few	TRBJ2-7	TGTGCCAGCAGTCCCCTTGATGGACAGGGGGACTACGAGCAGTACTTC	CASSPLDGQGDYEQYF
.	TRBV6-2/TRBV6-3	few	TRBJ2-7	TGTGCCAGCAGTTACATACAGGGTTACGAGCAGTACTTC	CASSYIQGYEQYF
.	TRBV12-3/TRBV12-4	many	TRBJ2-3	TGTGCCAGCAGTTGGGGCGATACGCAGTATTTT	CASSWGDTQYF
TRBD1	TRBV18	.	TRBJ2-7	TGTGCCAGCTCACCAAACCCGGGACAGGGTTACGAGCAGTACTTC	CASSPNPGQGYEQYF
TRBD2	TRBV11-3	few	TRBJ2-2	TGTGCCAGCAGCTTGGGACTAGCGGGAGGGCCAAGGACCGGGGAGCTGTTTTTT	CASSLGLAGGPRTGELFF
.	TRBV5-1	many	TRBJ2-1	TGCGCCAGCAGCCCTACTGCTAATGAGCAGTTCTTC	CASSPTANEQFF
.	TRBV27	many	TRBJ1-5	TGTGCCAGCAGTCCCACCCTCGGGCGGGCCAATCAGCCCCAGCATTTT	CASSPTLGRANQPQHF
.	TRBV11-2	.	TRBJ1-1	TGTGCCAGCAGCTCCCCCTCGCAAGGCGGTGAAGCTTTCTTT	CASSSPSQGGEAFF
.	TRBV11-2	.	TRBJ2-1	TGTGCCAGCAGGCCTGGGACTGGAAACAATGAGCAGTTCTTC	CASRPGTGNNEQFF
.	TRBV7-9	.	TRBJ2-2	TGTGCCAGCAGCTTAGCGGAAGGACCGCTGTTTTTT	CASSLAEGPLFF
.	TRBV4-2	few	TRBJ1-3	TGTGCCAGCAGGAGGGCAGGGCCTGGGGACACCATATATTTT	CASRRAGPGDTIYF
.	TRBV24-1	.	TRBJ2-1	TGTGCCACCAGTGATTTGCTTGGGGGCTCACAGGAGCAGTTCTTC	CATSDLLGGSQEQFF
.	TRBV14	many	TRBJ2-2	TGTGCCAGCAGCCAAGGCGGACTTAGGACCGGGGAGCTGTTTTTT	CASSQGGLRTGELFF
.	TRBV20-1	.	TRBJ2-1	TGCAGTGCTAGGGGGGAAGGGAACAATGAGCAGTTCTTC	CSARGEGNNEQFF
.	TRBV4-1	.	TRBJ2-2	TGCGCCAGCAGCCAAGATCACAGGGAAGGGGAGCTGTTTTTT	CASSQDHREGELFF
.	TRBV7-9	.	TRBJ2-2	TGTGCCAGCAGCTTAGGTGTAGGGGCTGGCGGGGAGCTGTTTTTT	CASSLGVGAGGELFF
.	TRBV9	few	TRBJ2-2	TGTGCCAGCAGCGTCCAAGGCGGGGAGCTGTTTTTT	CASSVQGGELFF
TRBD2	TRBV5-1	.	TRBJ2-7	TGCGCCAGCAGCTGGGCCCCCAGCGGGGGTTCCTACGAGCAGTACTTC	CASSWAPSGGSYEQYF
.	TRBV6-2/TRBV6-3	few	TRBJ1-5	TGTGCCAGCAGTCCCGTCCCCTACCAGCCCCAGCATTTT	CASSPVPYQPQHF
.	TRBV12-3/TRBV12-4	.	TRBJ1-5	TGTGCCAGCAGTCCGAACCTTTATCAGCCCCAGCATTTT	CASSPNLYQPQHF
.	TRBV7-2	many	TRBJ2-5	TGTGCCAGCAGCCTGCGGGGCAATAGCGGCCAAGAGACCCAGTACTTC	CASSLRGNSGQETQYF
.	TRBV7-2	few	TRBJ1-5	TGTGCCAGCAGCTTGGAAGGGTTTTATCAGCCCCAGCATTTT	CASSLEGFYQPQHF
TRBD2	TRBV12-3/TRBV12-4	.	TRBJ2-7	TGTGCCAGCAGTTTAACCCGACTAGCGGGGAACCTCTACGAGCAGTACTTC	CASSLTRLAGNLYEQYF
TRBD2	TRBV9	.	TRBJ2-6	TGTGCCAGCAGCGCGGGACTACGTTCCTCTGGGGCCAACGTCCTGACTTTC	CASSAGLRSSGANVLTF
TRBD2	TRBV29-1	.	TRBJ2-1	TGCAGCGTCCCAACGACTAGCGGGGGGACAAATGAGCAGTTCTTC	CSVPTTSGGTNEQFF
TRBD2	TRBV20-1	.	TRBJ2-7	TGCAGTGCTAGAGGACTAGCAGGCCACGAGCAGTACTTC	CSARGLAGHEQYF
.	TRBV28	.	TRBJ2-7	TGTGCCACTTGGGGGCTCTGGGACGTACGCTACGAGCAGTACTTC	CATWGLWDVRYEQYF